The table lists the clone carrying this T cell receptor beta chain with many counts. The target antigen is unknown. Researchers took RNA transcripts and amplified the TCR beta CDR3 regions from them. During a first-round RT-PCR of the TCR CDR3, the HTBI primer set was used. TCRdb fed the multiplex PCR reads into MiXCR, producing one record per CDR3 protein. The sample lists about 400,000 distinct CDR3 sequences, under 15% seen once, with about 31% in the top ten. The germline V gene encodes CDR1 GTSNPN and CDR2 SVGIG (reference sequence). This CDR3 has 14 residues. The germline V and J ends were trimmed by 0 bases and 4 bases, with 12 bases remaining between them. Out of approximately 10 ml of fresh peripheral blood came the PBMCs. These data belong to a study of T cells in Graves' hyperthyroidism and ophthalmopathy. Whole-study results and caveats: The model foresaw ophthalmopathy a median 6.5 months prior to onset.

This receptor was taken from a woman in her 30s with Graves' hyperthyroidism. The material sequenced was blood. The V gene is TRBV30, the J gene TRBJ1-2; D unresolved. DNA for the CDR3: TGTGCCTGGAGTGTGATACTCTGGAGCTATGGCTACACCTTC. This sequence encodes CAWSVILWSYGYTF.